The present T cell receptor beta chain was sequenced within a study of control samples from healthy donors and cancer patients. Deletions cut 1 base from V and 4 bases from J, with 11 bases between. This CDR3 comprises 15 residues. Germline CDR1 reads LGHDT; CDR2 reads YNNKEL (reference sequence). This clone appeared once. The data were produced by immunoSEQ multiplex PCR, yet TCRdb's version contains in-frame clones alone and is incomplete. The sample includes fewer than 200,000 clones, around 89% of them seen just once. The sequence was collected from a woman in her forties or fifties in good health. V and J are TRBV3-1 (or the pseudogene TRBV3-2) and TRBJ1-3; D not resolved. Input material: blood. The CDR3 sequence is CASSQASTGGNTIYF. The CDR3 DNA sequence: TGTGCCAGCAGCCAAGCTTCCACTGGAGGAAACACCATATATTTT.